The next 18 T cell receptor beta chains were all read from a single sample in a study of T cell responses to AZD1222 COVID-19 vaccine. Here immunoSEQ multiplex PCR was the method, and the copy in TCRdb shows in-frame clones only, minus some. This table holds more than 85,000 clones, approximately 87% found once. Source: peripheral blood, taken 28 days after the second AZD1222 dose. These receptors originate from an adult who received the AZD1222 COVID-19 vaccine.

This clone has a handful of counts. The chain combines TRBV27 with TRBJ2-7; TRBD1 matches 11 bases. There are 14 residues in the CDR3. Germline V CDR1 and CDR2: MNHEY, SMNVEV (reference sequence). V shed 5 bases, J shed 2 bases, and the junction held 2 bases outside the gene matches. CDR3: CASSGQGATYEQYF. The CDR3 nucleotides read TGTGCCAGCAGTGGACAGGGGGCAACCTACGAGCAGTACTTC.

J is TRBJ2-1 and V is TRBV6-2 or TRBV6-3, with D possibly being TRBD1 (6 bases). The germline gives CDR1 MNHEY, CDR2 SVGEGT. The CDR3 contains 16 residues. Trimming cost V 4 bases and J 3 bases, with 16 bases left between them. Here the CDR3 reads CASSLLPGQRYNEQFF. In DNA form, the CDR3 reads TGTGCCAGCAGTTTACTCCCGGGACAACGCTACAATGAGCAGTTCTTC.

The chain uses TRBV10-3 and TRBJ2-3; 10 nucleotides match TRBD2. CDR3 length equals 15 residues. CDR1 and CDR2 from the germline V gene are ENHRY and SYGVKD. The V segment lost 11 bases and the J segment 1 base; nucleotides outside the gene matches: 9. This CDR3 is CAVSYGTSGTDTQYF. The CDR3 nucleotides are TGTGCCGTATCGTACGGGACTAGCGGCACAGATACGCAGTATTTT.

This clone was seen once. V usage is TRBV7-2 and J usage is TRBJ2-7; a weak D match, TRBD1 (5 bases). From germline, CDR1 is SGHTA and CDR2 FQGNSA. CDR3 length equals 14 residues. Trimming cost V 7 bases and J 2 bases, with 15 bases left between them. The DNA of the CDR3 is TGTGCCAGCACCCCCAATCCAGGGACCTACGAGCAGTACTTC. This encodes CASTPNPGTYEQYF.

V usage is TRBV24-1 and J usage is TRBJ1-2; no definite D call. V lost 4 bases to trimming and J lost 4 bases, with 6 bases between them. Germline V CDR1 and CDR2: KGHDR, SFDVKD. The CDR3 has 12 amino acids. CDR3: CATSDPVYGYTF. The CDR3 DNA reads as TGTGCCACCAGTGACCCGGTCTATGGCTACACCTTC.

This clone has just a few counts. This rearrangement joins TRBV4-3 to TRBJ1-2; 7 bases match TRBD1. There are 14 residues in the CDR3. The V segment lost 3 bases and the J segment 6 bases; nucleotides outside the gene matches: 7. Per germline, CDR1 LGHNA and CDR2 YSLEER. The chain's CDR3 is CASSHPRGGDGYTF. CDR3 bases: TGCGCCAGCAGCCATCCCAGGGGGGGTGATGGCTACACCTTC.

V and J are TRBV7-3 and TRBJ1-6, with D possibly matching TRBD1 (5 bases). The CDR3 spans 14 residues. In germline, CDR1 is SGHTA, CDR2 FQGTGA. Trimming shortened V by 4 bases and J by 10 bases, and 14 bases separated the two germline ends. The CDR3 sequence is CASSYGAEISPLHF. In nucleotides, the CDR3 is TGTGCCAGCAGCTACGGGGCGGAGATCTCACCCCTCCACTTT.

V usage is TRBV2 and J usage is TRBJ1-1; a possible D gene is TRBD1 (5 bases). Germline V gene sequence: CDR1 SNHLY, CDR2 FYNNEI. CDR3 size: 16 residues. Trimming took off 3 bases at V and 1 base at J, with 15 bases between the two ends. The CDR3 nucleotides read TGTGCCAGCAGTGAGAACGTGGGTACAGGGAACACTGAAGCTTTCTTT. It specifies CASSENVGTGNTEAFF.

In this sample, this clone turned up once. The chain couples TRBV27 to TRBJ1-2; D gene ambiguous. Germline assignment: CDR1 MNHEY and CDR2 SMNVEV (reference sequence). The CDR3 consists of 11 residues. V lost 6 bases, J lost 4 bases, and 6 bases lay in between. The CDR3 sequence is CASSAGYGYTF. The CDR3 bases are TGTGCCAGCAGCGCCGGCTATGGCTACACCTTC.

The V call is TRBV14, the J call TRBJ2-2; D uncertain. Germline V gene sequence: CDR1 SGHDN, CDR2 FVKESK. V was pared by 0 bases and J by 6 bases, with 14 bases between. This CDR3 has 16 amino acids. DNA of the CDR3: TGTGCCAGCAGCCAAGATCTTGTAAGAATCTCCGGGGAGCTGTTTTTT. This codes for CASSQDLVRISGELFF.

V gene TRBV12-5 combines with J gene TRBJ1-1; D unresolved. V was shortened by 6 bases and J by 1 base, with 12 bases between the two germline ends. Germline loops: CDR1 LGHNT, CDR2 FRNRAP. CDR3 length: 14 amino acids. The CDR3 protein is CASGENRRNTEAFF. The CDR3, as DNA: TGTGCTAGTGGGGAGAATAGAAGGAACACTGAAGCTTTCTTT.

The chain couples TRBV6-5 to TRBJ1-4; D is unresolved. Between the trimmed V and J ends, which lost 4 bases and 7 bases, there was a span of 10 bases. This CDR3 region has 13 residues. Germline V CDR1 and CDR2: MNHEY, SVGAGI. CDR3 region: CASSLTAAEKLFF. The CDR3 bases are TGTGCCAGCAGTTTGACCGCAGCTGAAAAACTGTTTTTT.

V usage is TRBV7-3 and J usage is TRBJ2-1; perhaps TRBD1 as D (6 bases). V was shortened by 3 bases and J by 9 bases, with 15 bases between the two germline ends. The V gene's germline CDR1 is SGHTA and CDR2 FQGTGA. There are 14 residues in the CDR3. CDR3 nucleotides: TGTGCCAGCAGCTTCTCACAGGGTGTCGGTGAGCAGTTCTTC. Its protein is CASSFSQGVGEQFF.

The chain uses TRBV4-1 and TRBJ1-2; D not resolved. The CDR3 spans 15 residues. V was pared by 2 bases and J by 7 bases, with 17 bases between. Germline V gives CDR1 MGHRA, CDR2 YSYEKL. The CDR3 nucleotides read TGCGCCAGCAGCCAACTGTCAGAAACCCTTTCTGGCTACACCTTC. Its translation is CASSQLSETLSGYTF.

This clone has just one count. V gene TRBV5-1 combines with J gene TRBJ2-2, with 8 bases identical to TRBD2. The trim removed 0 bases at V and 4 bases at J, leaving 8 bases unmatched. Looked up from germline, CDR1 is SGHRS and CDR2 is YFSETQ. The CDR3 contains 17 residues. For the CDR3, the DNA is TGCGCCAGCAGCTTGGCCCCGGGACTAGGGGGCACCGGGGAGCTGTTTTTT. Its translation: CASSLAPGLGGTGELFF.

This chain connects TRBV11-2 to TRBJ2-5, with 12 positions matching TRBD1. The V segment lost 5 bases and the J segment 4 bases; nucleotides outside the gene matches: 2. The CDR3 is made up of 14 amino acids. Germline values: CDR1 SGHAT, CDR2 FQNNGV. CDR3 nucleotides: TGTGCCAGCAGCAGGGACAGGGGGCGAGAGACCCAGTACTTC. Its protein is CASSRDRGRETQYF.

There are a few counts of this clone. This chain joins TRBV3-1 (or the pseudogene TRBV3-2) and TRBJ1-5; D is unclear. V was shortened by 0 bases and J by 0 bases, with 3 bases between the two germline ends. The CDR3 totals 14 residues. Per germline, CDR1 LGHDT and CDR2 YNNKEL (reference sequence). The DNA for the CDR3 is TGTGCCAGCAGCCAAGACCCTAGCAATCAGCCCCAGCATTTT. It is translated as CASSQDPSNQPQHF.

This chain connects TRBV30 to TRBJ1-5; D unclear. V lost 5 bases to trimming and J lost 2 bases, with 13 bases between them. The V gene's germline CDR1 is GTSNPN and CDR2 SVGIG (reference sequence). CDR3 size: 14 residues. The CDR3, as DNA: TGTGCCTGGTCAACGGCGTCGGGCAATCAGCCCCAGCATTTT. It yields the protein CAWSTASGNQPQHF.